This TCR beta chain was identified in a study of graft-versus-host responses after intestinal transplantation (dated by TCRdb to about 2021). About the investigation overall: Multivisceral, liver-intestinal, or isolated intestinal transplants were received by the recipients. Alloreactive clones were identified by sequencing pre-transplant mixed lymphocyte reaction products and comparing these products with unstimulated pre-transplant donor and recipient T cells. Every recipient was given anti-thymocyte globulin induction, then maintenance tacrolimus and steroids for about three years. After intestinal transplantation, graft-versus-host and host-versus-graft alloreactive T cell clones were followed in the graft, circulation and bone marrow using bulk TCR-beta CDR3 sequencing. The cohort enrolled 20 to 25 intestinal transplant recipients, one of whom was a retransplant, and a few patients without pretransplant specimens were excluded. Samples from a few later patients were sequenced in-house on an Illumina MiSeq with MiXCR processing rather than by the commercial service. A peak of at least 4% donor T cells among recipient peripheral blood mononuclear cells was the definition used for donor T cell macrochimerism. What the authors observed across the whole study: The relatively low number and heterogeneity of intestinal transplant patients limited the conclusions. In patients with donor T cell macrochimerism, the allografts had high GvH to HvG T cell clonal ratios. GvH clones were detected in recipient bone marrow, and some of these GvH clones were observed earlier in ileal mucosa or blood, consistent with an intestinal mucosal origin. Early after transplant, peak levels of circulating GvH clones were associated with declines in HvG clones.

The library was built by means of the immunoSEQ multiplex PCR assay. For most patients, genomic DNA was isolated with the Qiagen DNeasy Blood and Tissue Kit and shipped frozen to Adaptive Biotechnologies for TCR sequencing. For most patients, high-throughput TCR-beta CDR3 sequencing of genomic DNA was performed by Adaptive Biotechnologies. Per the source publication's procedure: Adaptive's ImmunoSEQ software was the source of the TCR sequencing data for over 15 patients, while a few other patients were processed with MiXCR and VDJtools. To correct CD4 versus CD8 sorting errors, any sequence found in both subsets at a frequency ratio below 5:1 was removed. CDR3 nucleotide sequences shared between donor and recipient were removed because the origin of such sequences could not be assigned. At least 2-fold expansion over unstimulated cells and a minimum CFSE-low frequency of 0.002% (template counts) or 0.001% (read counts) were required for clones to be classified as alloreactive. Clones were considered mappable if detected in sequenced pre-transplant spleen, lymph node, or MLR CFSE-low populations of the donor or recipient. Cumulative frequency of alloreactive clones was calculated as a percentage of all sequences weighted by copy number. TCRdb re-hosts the immuneACCESS table, in-frame sequences only. Its copies lack some clones; in the studies checked, an unresolved V gene accounts for under half of them, and the cause for the rest is not known. That table gives V, J and clone size, and the DNA gave D and trimming. Counted in this sample were around 97,000 clones; roughly 93% of them appeared once. The ten largest clones add up to roughly 1% of the sample.

On this clone itself: This clone's antigen is unknown. It has no much larger one-base neighbor in the sample; base qualities were not kept.

The CDR3 numbers 16 residues from cysteine through phenylalanine. Only CDR3 DNA is held: 48 bases, read in frame from base 1. The germline V end is reduced by 3 bases and the J end by 1 base; junction bases left unmatched: 5. Looking up the germline V gene yields CDR1 MNHEY and CDR2 SVGAGI. Read against the paper, the sample's time point label means: cells obtained before transplantation from donor or recipient. CD3+CD4+ and CD3+CD8+ populations were FACS-sorted from unstimulated pre-transplant donor and recipient cells taken from spleen or lymph nodes. This TCR was recovered from a human donor who received an intestinal transplant. The chain joins TRBV6-5 to TRBJ1-1; TRBD1 agrees with 10 junctional bases. The sequencing here drew on unstimulated CD8+ T cells sorted from spleen or lymph node cells, taken before intestinal transplant. The nucleotide sequence is TGTGCCAGCAGTTATTTGGGACAGGGGCGGAACACTGAAGCTTTCTTT. The encoded protein is CASSYLGQGRNTEAFF.